Listed below are T cell receptor beta chains from one sample, sequenced in a study of cytomegalovirus exposure and HLA in healthy donors. The data were produced by immunoSEQ multiplex PCR, yet TCRdb's version contains in-frame clones alone and is incomplete. The sample consists of about 95,000 clones, roughly four fifths of them appearing once. Sequencing was performed on PBMCs. Receptors originate from a man aged 25 to 40 in good health and CMV-seropositive. Each CDR3 is given with its conserved first and last residue. Each record gives: J gene, V gene, CDR3 protein.

>TRBJ1-5|TRBV5-1
CASSWGGQPQHF
>TRBJ2-7|TRBV6-5
CASSYFDEQYF
>TRBJ2-1|TRBV5-8
CASSPLGLDSYNEQFF
>TRBJ2-1|TRBV27
CASNGGISYNEQFF
>TRBJ2-1|TRBV6-5
CASSYGRGVYNEQFF
>TRBJ2-7|TRBV15
CATSMGLADYEQYF
>TRBJ2-7|TRBV28
CATTGTGEYEQYF
>TRBJ2-2|TRBV11-2
CASSLGGGPTGELFF
>TRBJ2-1|TRBV18
CATQGLAGGDEQFF
>TRBJ2-3|TRBV6-6
CASRDRATRGDTQYF
>TRBJ1-5|TRBV6-8
CASSSPGTGGGNQPQHF
>TRBJ2-5|TRBV5-1
CASSLDFQETQYF
>.|TRBV4-1
CASSTYAGASGSYEQYF
>TRBJ2-5|TRBV2
CASSELSGTQYF
>TRBJ2-2|TRBV5-1
CASSFDPDRADTGELFF
>TRBJ1-1|TRBV28
CASSPGALNTEAFF
>TRBJ2-7|TRBV12-5
CASGHGQGGGEQYF
>TRBJ2-7|TRBV10-3
CAISEETGRSEQHF
>TRBJ2-7|TRBV29-1
CSGGTSGRSYEQYF
>TRBJ2-7|TRBV18
CASSLDQFRDSGLPFYEQYF
>TRBJ1-2|TRBV29-1
CSEGQGDGYTF
>TRBJ2-7|TRBV18
CASSPESYSSYEQYF
>TRBJ2-2|TRBV6-5
CASSYLQPGGELFF
>TRBJ2-5|TRBV30
CAWQPGQGAQETQYF
>TRBJ1-5|TRBV10-3
CAISGGQNNQPQHF
>TRBJ2-2|TRBV10-3
CAISASGGDTGELFF
>TRBJ2-2|TRBV28
CASSFQGANTGELFF
>TRBJ2-2|TRBV5-4
CASRVGLAGDTGELFF
>TRBJ1-6|TRBV7-9
CASSLESGVELSPLHF
>TRBJ1-1|TRBV5-1
CASSLTGYPEAFF
>TRBJ2-7|TRBV21-1
CASSTRDRVYEQYF
>TRBJ2-1|TRBV5-1
CASSLERANYNEQFF
>TRBJ1-4|TRBV14
CASSRGEGEKLFF